This T cell receptor (beta chain) was sequenced for a study of blood T cell repertoires in COVID-19. There are a few counts of this clone. The assay was immunoSEQ multiplex PCR, and TCRdb's table has in-frame clones only and misses some. Here the sample spans 55,000 to 70,000 clones, about nine tenths being singletons. This TCR derives from a man in his sixties with acute or convalescent COVID-19. Specimen: peripheral blood.

CDR3 sequence reads: CASSQLGQAPYGYTF. The CDR3 DNA is TGCGCCAGCAGTCAACTAGGACAGGCCCCCTATGGCTACACCTTC. The gene calls are TRBV23-1 and TRBJ1-2, with 7 bases identical to TRBD1. TRBV23-1 is an open reading frame whose function is uncertain. The J segment lost 4 bases and the V segment lost 2 bases, leaving 7 bases of the junction unmatched. The CDR3 covers 15 residues.